Here is one T cell receptor (beta chain) with its context. Its antigen remains undetermined. These data belong to a study of cytomegalovirus exposure and HLA in healthy donors (dated by TCRdb to 2017 to 2019). Concerning the study at large: According to an earlier analysis of a few hundred of the donors, about 190 million T cells yielded roughly 110 million unique TCR beta sequences and 276 Gb of sequence data. Among some 410 genotyped donors of the cohort, an average of about 240,000 unique TCR beta nucleotide sequences were sequenced per donor, roughly 20% of them non-productive. The study aimed to test whether signatures of past pathogen exposure could be identified by cataloging public T cell receptors. A later genetic analysis used genome-wide SNP genotypes for about 65% of the roughly 670 donors, treating that subset as a discovery cohort. Using immunosequencing, the study profiled T cell repertoires from roughly 650 subjects and related those repertoires to cytomegalovirus serostatus. Rather than using new phenotypic data, the later analysis identified candidate immune exposures from TCR beta sequences and from how often those sequences occurred across donors. Typing coverage varied by locus: roughly 629-630 donors for A, B, C, DRB1 and DQB1; approximately 560 for DQA1; about 600 for DPA1; more than 450 for DPB1. The genetic ancestry cluster associated with self-reported Caucasian donors included about four fifths of the approximately 430 genotyped donors. The study combined high-throughput TCR immunosequencing, statistical association of individual TCRs with disease status, and machine learning to predict cytomegalovirus infection status. An earlier analysis of 587 of the donors used high-throughput TCR beta sequencing to judge whether each TCR beta V gene segment behaved as functional or pseudogenic. In a later analysis, previously published TCR beta repertoires from several hundred donors were re-analyzed and high-resolution HLA genotyping was added so that TCR occurrence patterns could be studied. Donor age, sex, ethnicity and CMV serostatus were compiled together with the repertoire data. Both class I and class II loci were covered by HLA typing, at four-digit resolution. All discovery cohort repertoires had been generated on a single sequencing platform. Four or five DR-DQ haplotypes were handled as single units for association and clustering, since linkage in the cohort was strong. Approximately 310 gigabases of sequencing data and approximately 92 million unique TCR sequences made up an early release that covered 500 to 650 HLA-typed donors. A separate validation cohort of over 95 different subjects was used in addition to the approximately 700-subject first cohort.

The CDR3 spans 14 residues, from the cysteine through the phenylalanine. The DNA shown is the 42-base CDR3, in frame from base 1. According to the germline V gene (reference sequence), CDR1 reads GTSNPN and CDR2 reads SVGIG. For this chain, trimming is 4 bases at the V end and 1 base at the J end, and the number of junction bases without a gene match is 5. The library was built by means of the immunoSEQ multiplex PCR assay. The multiplex PCR relied on a mix of 60 forward primers for TCR Vbeta segments and 13 reverse primers for TCR Jbeta segments. The CDR3 region of rearranged TCR beta genes was amplified from genomic DNA by a multiplex PCR assay. On the Illumina HiSeq System, the amplified TCR beta libraries were sequenced as 87-base-pair reads. Under the source paper's analysis protocol: A later analysis counted about 76 million unique TCR beta chains across the 666 repertoires, and around 9.9 million of these chains were shared by at least two donors. Raw reads were error-corrected and collapsed into unique sequences by a nearest-neighbor algorithm in which closely related sequences were merged to remove PCR and sequencing errors. CDR3 sequences were aligned to IMGT reference sequences to assign V, D and J gene segments. For a sequence to be retained, a match of at least six nucleotides to both a V gene segment and a J gene segment was required. Rearrangements were called productive when the CDR3 lacked stop codons and stayed in frame with V and J; all others were non-productive. Following IMGT convention, CDR3 was defined as the stretch from the second conserved V-encoded cysteine up to the conserved J-encoded phenylalanine. In an earlier analysis of approximately 590 of the donors, sequences lacking an unambiguous match to a single V gene segment were excluded. An earlier analysis of a few hundred of the donors called V segments functional above 56.7% productive rearrangements and segregating when the between-donor standard deviation exceeded 5%. To diagnose cytomegalovirus status from the catalog of TCR beta chain sequences, a statistical classification framework was built. In a later analysis, V and J genes were assigned by comparing TCR nucleotide sequences against IMGT/GENE-DB human TR gene sequences. Using the TCRdist pipeline, a later analysis assigned CDR3 sequences along with most-parsimonious VDJ recombination scenarios. In a later analysis, each TCR beta chain was defined by its CDR3 amino acid sequence together with its V-gene family, and reads without a unique V-gene family were excluded. In a later analysis, 500 to 650 highly shared, low-generation-probability nucleotide sequences were removed to address suspected cross-contamination and a sequencing artifact. In a later analysis, a clonal expansion index was calculated for each public chain from normalized within-repertoire ranks of inferred template counts. A later analysis computed generation probabilities with a VDJ recombination model fitted to out-of-frame rearrangements, and checked the results against IGoR. In a later analysis, hypergeometric tests were used to score TCR-TCR, TCR-HLA and TCR-CMV co-occurrence, with a repertoire-size bias correction applied to TCR pairs. To estimate false discovery rates, a later analysis permuted the HLA or CMV assignments 20 times. In a later analysis, co-occurring TCRs were grouped using DBSCAN, and TCRdist sequence similarity was added for clustering within HLA-allele-positive subsets. For co-occurrence clustering, repertoires with fewer than 30,000 or more than 120,000 public chains were excluded, along with five or six repertoires with anomalous nucleotide sharing. What TCRdb holds here is the immuneACCESS table cut down to in-frame rearrangements. Part of the clones is not present; checked against another copy, under half of the missing clones reflect an unresolved V gene, and the others are unexplained. V and J calls and clone size are those listed in that table; D and trimming were worked out from the DNA. In this sample's table one finds about 67,000 clones. The ten largest account for approximately 5% of the sample.

In total, just over 650 healthy bone marrow donors made up the cohort. All cohort members were sampled while nominally healthy, although unrecorded immune exposures were likely present. The donor was CMV seropositive and belonged to the group of 250 to 300 seropositive cohort members. Every donor gave a peripheral blood sample, and the peripheral blood mononuclear cells from that sample were used for TCR beta sequencing. Genomic DNA was extracted from the blood cell samples with the Qiagen DNeasy Blood Extraction Kit. General conclusions and limits of the study: For the cohort, immune exposure information was limited to CMV serostatus. An earlier analysis of approximately 530 of the donors showed that most TCR beta V segments appeared in productive rearrangements either about 87% or about 30% of the time, which broadly matched IMGT annotations. Because the 87-base-pair reads could not distinguish some IMGT-functional V segments, including TRBV6-2 and TRBV6-3, those segments were excluded. A later analysis found that TCR association rates varied across HLA loci, with DRB1 alleles showing the most associated TCRs and HLA-C alleles the fewest. A later genetic analysis reported fewer N-insertions in productive TCRs among donors in an Asian-associated ancestry cluster than the roughly 700-donor mean. In vitro tests confirmed that three of the cytomegalovirus-associated TCR beta chains recognize cytomegalovirus antigens. In the study, 150 to 200 TCR beta chains were listed as associated with cytomegalovirus. In a later analysis, HLA-associated TCR beta chains showed more clonal expansion and lower generation probabilities than non-associated chains that were equally common. Roughly uniform sequencing depth across donors was assumed in presence/absence analyses, although this assumption may not hold. V-gene and J-gene trimming of TCR beta chains was associated with a missense DCLRE1C variant in a later genetic analysis, and the association was replicated in an independent cohort. According to a later analysis, parvovirus B19, influenza, CMV and Epstein-Barr virus appeared linked to several top co-occurrence clusters. A further reported finding was that TCR beta sequences accurately predicted the HLA-A and HLA-B alleles for most subjects in the first cohort. Linkage disequilibrium might explain the correlated functional status among segregating V segments, but an unknown experimental factor could not be excluded. Over 15 rarely observed V segments, including chromosome 9 orphons, were excluded from the earlier analysis of about 610 of the donors because counts were too low. The authors suggested that the approach could potentially be extended to other disease states and immunological phenotypes. A later analysis associated 16,951 TCR beta sequences with specific HLA alleles at a false discovery rate of 0.05. Most TCR sequences were seen in very few donors, while some public TCRs were found in many individuals. In this cohort, only TCR beta chains were sequenced, and detectable features were limited by the absence of alpha or paired-chain data. In both the original and validation cohorts, the classifier was reported to diagnose cytomegalovirus status with high specificity and sensitivity. When HLA alleles, especially DR and DQ, strongly co-occurred, attributing TCR associations to individual alleles was difficult. According to a later analysis, most CMV-associated TCR beta chains appeared to be HLA-restricted, and the HLA associations seemed to be driven largely by CMV exposure. HLA typing was unavailable for some donors at each locus, so association tests used only the typed subset. A group of highly shared sequence variants was considered likely to be a technical artifact of the sequencing pipeline.

Source material: PBMCs. This chain is built from TRBV30 and TRBJ1-1, with 8 bases in between that match TRBD1. The sequence derives from a man aged 25 to 40 in good health and CMV-seropositive. For the CDR3, the sequence is CAWNPGTGNTEAFF. The DNA sequence reads TGTGCCTGGAATCCGGGGACAGGGAACACTGAAGCTTTCTTT. Beyond the CDR3, the reference TRBV30 and TRBJ1-1 genes provide the residues; the full variable domain reads: SQTIHQWPATLVQPVGSPLSLECTVEGTSNPNLYWYRQAAGRGLQLLFYSVGIGQISSEVPQNLSASRPQDRQFILSSKKLLLSDSGFYLCAWNPGTGNTEAFFGQGTRLTVV.